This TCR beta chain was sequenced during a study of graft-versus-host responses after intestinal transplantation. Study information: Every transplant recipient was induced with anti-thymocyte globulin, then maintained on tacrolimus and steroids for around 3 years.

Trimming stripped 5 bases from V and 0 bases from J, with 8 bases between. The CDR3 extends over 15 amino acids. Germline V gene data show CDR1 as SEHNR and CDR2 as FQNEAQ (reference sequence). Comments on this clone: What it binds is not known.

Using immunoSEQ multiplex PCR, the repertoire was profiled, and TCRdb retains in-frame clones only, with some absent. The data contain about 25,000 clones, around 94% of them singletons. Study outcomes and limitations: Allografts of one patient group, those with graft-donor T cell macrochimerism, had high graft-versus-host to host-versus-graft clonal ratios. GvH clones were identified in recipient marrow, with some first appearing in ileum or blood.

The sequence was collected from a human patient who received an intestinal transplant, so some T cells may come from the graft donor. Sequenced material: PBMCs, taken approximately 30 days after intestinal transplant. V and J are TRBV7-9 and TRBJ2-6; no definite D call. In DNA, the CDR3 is TGTGCCAGCAGCGACCGTAACTCTGGGGCCAACGTCCTGACTTTC. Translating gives CASSDRNSGANVLTF.